This T cell receptor beta chain was captured by sequencing in a study of type 1 regulatory T cells. The germline V gene encodes CDR1 LNHDA and CDR2 SQIVND (reference sequence). This CDR3 contains 14 residues. The J segment lost 6 bases and the V segment lost 5 bases, leaving 7 bases of the junction unmatched. TCRdb processed the reads anew with MiXCR; each CDR3 protein has one entry. The sample lists about 65,000 distinct CDR3 sequences; roughly half were seen once. The sample holds a few counts of this clonotype. The antigen is unknown. This TCR derives from a human donor in good health. The gene calls are TRBV19 and TRBJ2-7; 10 bases are a match to TRBD1. Specimen: cultured non-Tr1 T cells, either the whole culture or a sorted T cell fraction (not recorded which). The CDR3 here is CASSLRDRGGEQYF. The CDR3 DNA is TGTGCCAGTAGTCTCCGGGACAGGGGAGGCGAGCAGTACTTC.